These 10 T cell receptor beta chains came from one sample sequenced in a study of T cells in Graves' hyperthyroidism and ophthalmopathy. Amplification of TCR beta CDR3 regions used RNA as the template. During a first-round RT-PCR of the TCR CDR3, the HTBI primer set was used. TCRdb analysed the multiplex PCR reads with MiXCR anew, one entry per CDR3 protein. The sample comprises roughly 290,000 distinct CDR3 sequences, more than 15% of which are singletons, and roughly 50% rests with the top ten. The sequenced material came from blood. The source of these receptors is a woman aged 60 to 75 with Graves' ophthalmopathy.

This chain joins TRBV12-3 or TRBV12-4 and TRBJ1-2; 7 bases fit TRBD1. J gave up 4 bases and V 6 bases, and 11 bases lay outside the gene matches. The CDR3 has 15 residues. CDR3 sequence (DNA): TGTGCCAGCAGCCGTTCTACAGGGGCCCTCTATGGCTACACCTTC. Protein product: CASSRSTGALYGYTF.

This chain joins TRBV20-1 and TRBJ2-7; possibly TRBD1 or TRBD2 for D (5 bases each). Germline assignment: CDR1 DFQATT and CDR2 SNEGSKA (reference sequence). The CDR3 spans 13 residues. Trimming shortened V by 6 bases and J by 3 bases, and 15 bases separated the two germline ends. The CDR3 sequence is CSASEGLLYEQYF. The CDR3, as DNA: TGCAGTGCATCAGAGGGGCTACTCTACGAGCAGTACTTC.

The chain joins TRBV7-2 to TRBJ1-1, with D possibly TRBD1 on 5 matching bases. The germline CDR1 and CDR2 sequences are SGHTA and FQGNSA. V shed 1 base and J shed 9 bases, with 9 bases lying between them. The CDR3 contains 12 residues. The CDR3 coding sequence is TGTGCCAGCAGCTTAGACAGGAGGAAAGCTTTCTTT. Its translation: CASSLDRRKAFF.

This clonotype showed up many times. V usage is TRBV4-3 and J usage is TRBJ2-5; 7 bases align to TRBD2. Germline CDR1 LGHNA, CDR2 YSLEER. The CDR3 consists of 16 residues. V gave up 0 bases and J gave up 1 base; unmatched junction bases: 5. CDR3 sequence (DNA): TGCGCCAGCAGCCAAGACCTCCGGACTAGCCAAGAGACCCAGTACTTC. Amino acid sequence: CASSQDLRTSQETQYF.

This clonotype was seen many times. The chain uses TRBV10-3 and TRBJ2-7; D may be TRBD1 (6 bases). This CDR3 has 12 residues. Trimming took off 6 bases at V and 3 bases at J, with 9 bases between the two ends. Germline-derived CDR1 and CDR2 are ENHRY and SYGVKD. The CDR3 region is CAIREDSYEQYF. The CDR3 DNA reads as TGTGCCATCAGAGAGGACAGCTACGAGCAGTACTTC.

This clonotype was observed a handful of times. The CDR3 DNA sequence: TGCGCCAGCAGCCAAGATAATTCCCCGGCCAGTTTGAGGCCCCAGCATTTT. Its protein product is CASSQDNSPASLRPQHF. The V and J genes are TRBV4-1 and TRBJ1-5; no definite D call. Germline values: CDR1 MGHRA, CDR2 YSYEKL. The CDR3 is 17 amino acids. Trimming left V 0 bases short and J 9 bases short, with 21 bases between.

Comments on this clonotype: With a much larger clone just one base away, this may be a read error. The chain is built from TRBV5-5 and TRBJ2-5, with TRBD1 matching 7 bases. Germline V CDR1 and CDR2: SGHKS, YYEKEE (reference sequence). The CDR3 is 16 amino acids. CDR3 protein: CASSQGDRVTRGTQYF. The CDR3 nucleotides are TGCGCCAGCAGCCAAGGCGACAGGGTCACCAGGGGGACCCAGTACTTC.

Many counts were recorded for this clonotype. The chain combines TRBV11-2 with TRBJ2-7; 7 bases are shared with TRBD2. The CDR3 sequence is 17 residues long. Germline values: CDR1 SGHAT, CDR2 FQNNGV. Trimming at V came to 2 bases and at J to 0 bases, leaving 10 bases not matched to a gene. This CDR3 is CASSLSVSGGSSYEQYF. CDR3 DNA: TGTGCCAGCAGCTTATCTGTCTCCGGGGGGAGCTCCTACGAGCAGTACTTC.

This clonotype was detected a few times. The gene calls are TRBV5-4 and TRBJ2-1, with D tentatively TRBD2 (6 bases). Trimming pared 5 bases from V and 4 bases from J, leaving 16 bases between. The CDR3 loop spans 15 amino acids. Germline-derived CDR1 and CDR2 are SGHNT and YYREEE (reference sequence). The CDR3 sequence: CASRRTGDRYNEQFF. As DNA, the CDR3 is TGTGCCAGCAGGCGCACGGGAGACCGTTACAATGAGCAGTTCTTC.

There are a few counts of this clonotype. The chain is built from TRBV7-9 and TRBJ2-3; 7 bases match TRBD2. J was trimmed by 1 base and V by 1 base; bases with no gene match: 5. The germline gives CDR1 SEHNR, CDR2 FQNEAQ (reference sequence). The CDR3 has 16 amino acids. CDR3 DNA sequence: TGTGCCAGCAGCTTAGGGTCTAGCGGAGGCACAGATACGCAGTATTTT. This translates into CASSLGSSGGTDTQYF. Full variable domain (outside the CDR3, taken from reference TRBV7-9 and TRBJ2-3): DTGVSQNPRHKITKRGQNVTFRCDPISEHNRLYWYRQTLGQGPEFLTYFQNEAQLEKSRLLSDRFSAERPKGSFSTLEIQRTEQGDSAMYLCASSLGSSGGTDTQYFGPGTRLTVL.